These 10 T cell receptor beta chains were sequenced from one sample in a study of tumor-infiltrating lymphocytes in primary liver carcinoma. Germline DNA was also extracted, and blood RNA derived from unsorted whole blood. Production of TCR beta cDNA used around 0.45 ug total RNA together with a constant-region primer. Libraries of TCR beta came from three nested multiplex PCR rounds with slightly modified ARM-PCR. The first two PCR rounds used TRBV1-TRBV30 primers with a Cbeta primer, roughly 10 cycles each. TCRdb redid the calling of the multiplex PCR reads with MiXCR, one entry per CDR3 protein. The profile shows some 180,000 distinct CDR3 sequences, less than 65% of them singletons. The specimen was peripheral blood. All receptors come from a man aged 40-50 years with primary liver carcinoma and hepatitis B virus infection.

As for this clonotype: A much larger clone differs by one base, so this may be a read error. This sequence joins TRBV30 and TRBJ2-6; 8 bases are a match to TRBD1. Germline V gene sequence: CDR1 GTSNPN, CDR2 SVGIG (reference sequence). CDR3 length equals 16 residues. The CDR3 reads CAGRDRTPAGANALTF. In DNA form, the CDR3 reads TGTGCCGGAAGGGACAGGACACCCGCTGGGGCCAACGCCCTGACTTTC.

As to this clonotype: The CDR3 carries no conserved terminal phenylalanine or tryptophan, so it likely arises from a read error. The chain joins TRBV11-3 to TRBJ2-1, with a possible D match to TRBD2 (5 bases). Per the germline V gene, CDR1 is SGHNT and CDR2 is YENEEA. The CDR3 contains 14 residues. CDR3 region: CASSKTGNRNVQFL. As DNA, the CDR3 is TGTGCCAGCAGCAAAACGGGAAATAGGAATGTGCAGTTCTTA.

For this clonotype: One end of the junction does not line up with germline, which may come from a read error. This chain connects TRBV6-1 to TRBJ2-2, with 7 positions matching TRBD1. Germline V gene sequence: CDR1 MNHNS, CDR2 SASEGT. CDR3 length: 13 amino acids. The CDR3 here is CAGSEHGAGGLFF. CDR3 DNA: TGTGCCGGCAGTGAACACGGAGCAGGGGGGCTGTTTTTT.

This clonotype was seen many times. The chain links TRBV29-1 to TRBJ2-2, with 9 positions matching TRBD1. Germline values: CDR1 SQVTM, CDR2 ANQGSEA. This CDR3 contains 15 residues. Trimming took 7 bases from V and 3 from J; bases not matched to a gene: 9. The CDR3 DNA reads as TGCAGCGGGGTCAGACAGGGGGTATACACCGGGGAGCTGTTTTTT. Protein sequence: CSGVRQGVYTGELFF.

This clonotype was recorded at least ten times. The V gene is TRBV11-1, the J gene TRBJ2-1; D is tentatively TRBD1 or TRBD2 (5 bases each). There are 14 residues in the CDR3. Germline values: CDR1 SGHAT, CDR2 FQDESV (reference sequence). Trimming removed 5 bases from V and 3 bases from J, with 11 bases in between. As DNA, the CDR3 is TGTGCCAGCAGCCCAACTGGGGGCTACAATGAGCAGTTCTTC. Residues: CASSPTGGYNEQFF.

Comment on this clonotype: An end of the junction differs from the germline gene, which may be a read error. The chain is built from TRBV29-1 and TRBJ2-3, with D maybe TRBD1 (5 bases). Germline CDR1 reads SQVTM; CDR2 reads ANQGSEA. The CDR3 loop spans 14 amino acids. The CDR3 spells CIVKSRDGTDTQYF. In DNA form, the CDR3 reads TGCATCGTTAAAAGCAGGGATGGCACAGATACGCAGTATTTT.

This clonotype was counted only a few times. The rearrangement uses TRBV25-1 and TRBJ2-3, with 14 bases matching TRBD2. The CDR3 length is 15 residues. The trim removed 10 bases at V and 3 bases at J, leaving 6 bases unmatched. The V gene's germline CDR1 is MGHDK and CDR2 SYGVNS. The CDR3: CAISGTSGRTDTQYF. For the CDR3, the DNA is TGTGCCATCTCCGGGACTAGCGGGAGAACAGATACGCAGTATTTT.

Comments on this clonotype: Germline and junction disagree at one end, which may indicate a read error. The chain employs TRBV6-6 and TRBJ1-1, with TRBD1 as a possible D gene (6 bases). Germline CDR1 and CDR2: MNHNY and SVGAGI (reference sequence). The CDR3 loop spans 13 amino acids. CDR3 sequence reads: CASSLGQCTGAFF. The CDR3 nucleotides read TGTGCCAGCAGCCTCGGACAGTGCACTGGAGCTTTCTTT.

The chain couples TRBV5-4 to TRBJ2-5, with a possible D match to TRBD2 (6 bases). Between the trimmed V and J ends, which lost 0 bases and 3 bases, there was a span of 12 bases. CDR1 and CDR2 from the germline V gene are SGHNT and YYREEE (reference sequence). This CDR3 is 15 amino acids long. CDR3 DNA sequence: TGTGCCAGCAGCTTGGCCTCTAGCGCCGAAGAGACCCAGTACTTC. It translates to CASSLASSAEETQYF.

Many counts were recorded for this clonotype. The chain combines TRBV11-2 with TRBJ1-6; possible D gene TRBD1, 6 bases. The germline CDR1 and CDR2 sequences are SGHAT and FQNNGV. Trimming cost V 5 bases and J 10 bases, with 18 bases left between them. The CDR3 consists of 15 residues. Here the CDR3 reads CASSPGRGSGSPLHF. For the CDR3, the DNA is TGTGCCAGCAGCCCGGGCAGGGGCAGTGGGTCACCCCTCCACTTT.